This T cell receptor (beta chain) was identified during a study of T cell responses to AZD1222 COVID-19 vaccine. General study results and limits: Researchers report vaccine-associated CD4 TCRs spanning spike, with dominance at 160-218 and 743-854. Baseline seropositivity occurred in only six or seven AZD1222 recipients. Two AZD1222 doses significantly raised spike-specific TCR breadth and depth over controls. Repertoires were obtained only post-peak T cell response.

Worth noting for this clone: Its target is unknown.

Sequencing was performed with immunoSEQ multiplex PCR; in TCRdb, only in-frame clones are kept and a portion is missing. The data hold fewer than 200,000 clones, with around 93% observed a single time. Germline V gives CDR1 MNHEY, CDR2 SMNVEV (reference sequence). This CDR3 has 12 residues. The starting material was peripheral blood, obtained on day 0 of AZD1222 vaccination. The V call is TRBV27, the J call TRBJ1-3, with D possibly matching TRBD1 (5 bases). This receptor was taken from an adult in good health. The CDR3 loop is CAMGDRGNTIYF. The DNA of the CDR3 is TGTGCAATGGGGGACCGAGGAAACACCATATATTTT.